The clone carrying this TCR beta chain turned up a few times. These data come from a study of CD8 T cells in ankylosing spondylitis. Germline V gene sequence: CDR1 SGHTA, CDR2 FQGTGA. Between the trimmed V and J ends, which lost 7 bases and 1 base, there was a span of 15 bases. CDR3 length: 15 amino acids. TCRdb re-called the 5' RACE reads through MiXCR, storing one row per CDR3 protein. Here the sample spans 200,000 to 250,000 distinct CDR3 sequences, 8% to 11% being singletons. Sequencing input: blood, either unsorted or a sorted T cell fraction (not recorded which). The receptor comes from a male donor with ankylosing spondylitis or in good health (not recorded which). The chain has TRBV7-3 and TRBJ2-3, with D possibly being TRBD1 or TRBD2 (6 bases each). As DNA, the CDR3 is TGTGCCAGCACCACGGGTAGGGGGGGCACAGATACGCAGTATTTT. Translating it yields CASTTGRGGTDTQYF.